Following are 9 T cell receptor beta chains from one sample sequenced in a study of siplizumab effects on memory and regulatory T cells. Clones were sequenced by immunoSEQ multiplex PCR, and TCRdb holds only the in-frame ones, with some missing. The sample has 50,000 to 70,000 clones, 90% to 97% seen once. The sample taken for sequencing was naive CD8+ T cells sorted from blood. These receptors came from a human donor in good health.

The rearrangement joins TRBV30 to TRBJ1-2; D is possibly TRBD1 (5 bases). The V end was cut by 4 bases, the J end by 4 bases, with 22 bases between. The CDR3 sequence is 16 residues long. Germline CDR1 is GTSNPN and CDR2 is SVGIG (reference sequence). The CDR3 bases are TGTGCCTGGATCCCGCGGGACCCTACAGTGTTCTATGGCTACACCTTC. Residues: CAWIPRDPTVFYGYTF.

The chain uses TRBV6-1 and TRBJ2-2; possibly TRBD2 for D (5 bases). CDR1 and CDR2 from the germline V gene are MNHNS and SASEGT. V was shortened by 6 bases and J by 7 bases, with 12 bases between the two germline ends. This CDR3 contains 13 residues. As DNA, the CDR3 is TGTGCCAGCAGCGAAACGGGGTTCGGGGAGCTGTTTTTT. Its protein is CASSETGFGELFF.

The CDR3 coding sequence is TGTGCCAGCAGTGACCACAGGGTCATCATGAACGGCTACACCTTC. Protein: CASSDHRVIMNGYTF. V is TRBV6-1 and J is TRBJ1-2; maybe TRBD1 (6 bases). Trimming took off 3 bases at V and 8 bases at J, with 19 bases between the two ends. The CDR3 loop spans 15 amino acids. Per germline, CDR1 MNHNS and CDR2 SASEGT.

V gene TRBV5-6 combines with J gene TRBJ2-1; D ambiguous. CDR3 length equals 14 residues. The germline CDR1 and CDR2 sequences are SGHDT and YYEEEE. V was cut by 2 bases and J by 3 bases, with 9 bases left in between. The CDR3 loop is CASSFPQIYNEQFF. In DNA, the CDR3 is TGTGCCAGCAGCTTTCCACAGATCTACAATGAGCAGTTCTTC.

This clone has just one count. For the CDR3, the DNA is TGTGCCAGCAGCCAATCTCAACGGGGGGGCCTCACAGATACGCAGTATTTT. This gives the protein CASSQSQRGGLTDTQYF. The V call is TRBV4-2, the J call TRBJ2-3, with 8 bases aligning to TRBD2. The germline V gene encodes CDR1 LGHNA and CDR2 YNFKEQ. V trimming: 2 bases; J trimming: 2 bases; junction bases outside the gene matches: 9. The CDR3 spans 17 residues.

The chain links TRBV28 to TRBJ1-5; D remains unclear. Germline CDR1 MDHEN, CDR2 SYDVKM. V was clipped by 8 bases and J by 0 bases, with 11 bases between them. This CDR3 comprises 14 residues. In DNA, the CDR3 is TGTGCCAGCCGAGTGCGAGATAGCAATCAGCCCCAGCATTTT. It encodes CASRVRDSNQPQHF.

This clone came up once. The V and J genes are TRBV9 and TRBJ1-2; D might be TRBD1 (6 bases). Germline V gene data show CDR1 as SGDLS and CDR2 as YYNGEE. The germline V and J ends were trimmed by 4 bases and 4 bases, with 29 bases remaining between them. The length of the CDR3 is 19 residues. CDR3 DNA: TGTGCCAGCAGCCCAGGGGAAGATCCAGGGTCGACCCCATCCTATGGCTACACCTTC. Translation gives CASSPGEDPGSTPSYGYTF.

The CDR3 DNA reads as TGTGCCAGCAGCCCCTCCCTGGGGAGCAACGAGCAGTACTTC. It specifies CASSPSLGSNEQYF. This chain uses TRBV7-7 with TRBJ2-7; possible D gene TRBD2, 5 bases. Trimming shortened V by 5 bases and J by 5 bases, and 16 bases separated the two germline ends. The CDR3 is 14 residues long. Germline values: CDR1 SSHAT, CDR2 FNYEAQ (reference sequence). The full variable domain, completed using reference TRBV7-7 and TRBJ2-7, is GAGVSQSPRYKVTKRGQDVTLRCDPISSHATLYWYQQALGQGPEFLTYFNYEAQPDKSGLPSDRFSAERPEGSISTLTIQRTEQRDSAMYRCASSPSLGSNEQYFGPGTRLTVT.

J is TRBJ1-3 and V is TRBV5-6, with D possibly TRBD1 on 6 matching bases. This CDR3 comprises 15 residues. The V gene's germline CDR1 is SGHDT and CDR2 YYEEEE. With 1 base removed from V and 6 bases from J, the gap between germline ends came to 14 bases. CDR3 residues: CASSLWGGPENTIYF. CDR3 nucleotide sequence: TGTGCCAGCAGCTTGTGGGGGGGCCCTGAAAACACCATATATTTT.